This T cell receptor beta chain was captured in a study of cytotoxic CD8 clonotypes in ibrutinib-treated CLL. This clone was detected once. The ends lost 7 bases at V and 3 bases at J; junction bases unmatched: 8. Per the germline V gene, CDR1 is MNHNY and CDR2 is SVGAGI (reference sequence). This CDR3 has 14 residues. Investigators sought sequencing depths of between 1 in 200,000 and 1 in 1 million T cells. Generated by immunoSEQ multiplex PCR, the TCRdb table keeps only in-frame clones and is missing some. The sample lists about 330,000 clones, roughly 71% occurring once. The specimen comprised PBMCs, sampled after 36 months of ibrutinib treatment. This sequence originates from a human donor with chronic lymphocytic leukemia. The chain couples TRBV6-6 to TRBJ2-7, with 8 bases matching TRBD1. The CDR3 bases are TGTGCCAGCAAAATTACCGGGACAGGCTACGAGCAGTACTTC. Amino acids: CASKITGTGYEQYF.